Listed below are T cell receptor beta chains from one sample, sequenced in a study of cytomegalovirus exposure and HLA in healthy donors. Sequencing used immunoSEQ multiplex PCR; TCRdb keeps in-frame clones, though not all of them. The sample holds about 48,000 clones. The sequenced sample was PBMCs. These receptor sequences come from a woman in her forties in good health and CMV-seronegative. Both conserved end residues are part of each CDR3. The D gene is left open where the match is weak. The size field is filled for only some rows; it gives once, few, many or a size class.

clone_size: -
d_call: -
v_call: TRBV10-3
j_call: TRBJ1-1
cdr3_aa: CAIRVDRYTEAFF
cdr3_nt: TGTGCCATCAGAGTGGACAGATACACTGAAGCTTTCTTT

clone_size: -
d_call: -
v_call: TRBV20-1
j_call: TRBJ1-2
cdr3_aa: CSAPEPETF
cdr3_nt: TGCAGTGCTCCTGAACCGGAGACCTTC

clone_size: -
d_call: -
v_call: TRBV29-1
j_call: TRBJ2-5
cdr3_aa: CSVEEETQYF
cdr3_nt: TGCAGCGTTGAGGAGGAGACCCAGTACTTC

clone_size: -
d_call: -
v_call: TRBV10-3
j_call: TRBJ1-6
cdr3_aa: CAISSDRQSSYNSPLHF
cdr3_nt: TGTGCCATCAGTTCGGACAGACAGAGCTCCTATAATTCACCCCTCCACTTT

clone_size: -
d_call: -
v_call: TRBV4-3
j_call: TRBJ2-7
cdr3_aa: CASSLGVEGVYEQYF
cdr3_nt: TGCGCCAGCAGCCTAGGGGTAGAAGGCGTCTACGAGCAGTACTTC

clone_size: -
d_call: -
v_call: TRBV5-5
j_call: TRBJ2-7
cdr3_aa: CASSRQAGQAYEQYF
cdr3_nt: TGTGCCAGCAGCCGGCAGGCGGGGCAAGCCTACGAGCAGTACTTC

clone_size: -
d_call: TRBD1
v_call: TRBV6-5
j_call: TRBJ1-2
cdr3_aa: CASRQGRSNYGYTF
cdr3_nt: TGTGCCAGCCGACAGGGGAGAAGTAACTATGGCTACACCTTC

clone_size: -
d_call: -
v_call: TRBV5-4
j_call: TRBJ2-2
cdr3_aa: CASSSPLGVGTGELFF
cdr3_nt: TGTGCCAGCAGCTCACCCTTGGGAGTAGGTACCGGGGAGCTGTTTTTT

clone_size: -
d_call: -
v_call: TRBV7-9
j_call: TRBJ1-1
cdr3_aa: CASSLRGNTEAFF
cdr3_nt: TGTGCCAGCAGCTTACGGGGGAACACTGAAGCTTTCTTT

clone_size: -
d_call: -
v_call: TRBV5-1
j_call: TRBJ2-7
cdr3_aa: CASSFSVGVDYEQYF
cdr3_nt: TGCGCCAGCAGCTTTTCAGTAGGGGTGGACTACGAGCAGTACTTC

clone_size: -
d_call: -
v_call: TRBV5-1
j_call: TRBJ2-3
cdr3_aa: CASRQRSADTQYF
cdr3_nt: TGCGCCAGCAGACAACGAAGTGCAGATACGCAGTATTTT

clone_size: medium-sized
d_call: TRBD1
v_call: TRBV19
j_call: TRBJ2-1
cdr3_aa: CASSIRGTGYTYNEQFF
cdr3_nt: TGTGCCAGTAGTATAAGAGGGACAGGGTACACATACAATGAGCAGTTCTTC

clone_size: -
d_call: TRBD1
v_call: TRBV18
j_call: TRBJ1-5
cdr3_aa: CASSQGTGHDQPQHF
cdr3_nt: TGTGCCAGCTCACAGGGGACAGGGCACGATCAGCCCCAGCATTTT

clone_size: -
d_call: TRBD1
v_call: TRBV6-5
j_call: TRBJ1-2
cdr3_aa: CASSYSGQGSYGYTF
cdr3_nt: TGTGCCAGCAGTTACTCGGGACAGGGGAGCTATGGCTACACCTTC

clone_size: -
d_call: TRBD1
v_call: TRBV6-1
j_call: TRBJ1-1
cdr3_aa: CASIKDRALAFF
cdr3_nt: TGTGCCAGCATTAAAGACAGGGCTTTGGCTTTCTTT

clone_size: -
d_call: TRBD2
v_call: TRBV9
j_call: TRBJ2-3
cdr3_aa: CASSLLGTIKATDTQYF
cdr3_nt: TGTGCCAGCAGCCTCCTTGGGACTATAAAGGCTACAGATACGCAGTATTTT

clone_size: -
d_call: TRBD1
v_call: TRBV11-2
j_call: TRBJ1-1
cdr3_aa: CASSAPGTANTEAFF
cdr3_nt: TGTGCCAGCAGCGCCCCCGGGACAGCAAACACTGAAGCTTTCTTT

clone_size: -
d_call: TRBD1
v_call: TRBV15
j_call: TRBJ2-1
cdr3_aa: CATSRETGVYNEQFF
cdr3_nt: TGTGCCACCAGCAGAGAAACAGGGGTCTACAATGAGCAGTTCTTC

clone_size: -
d_call: -
v_call: TRBV19
j_call: TRBJ1-4
cdr3_aa: CASSAPGKVNEKLFF
cdr3_nt: TGTGCCAGTAGTGCGCCGGGAAAGGTTAATGAAAAACTGTTTTTT

clone_size: -
d_call: TRBD2
v_call: TRBV6-5
j_call: TRBJ2-1
cdr3_aa: CASKSGGTEQFF
cdr3_nt: TGTGCCAGCAAGTCGGGGGGGACCGAGCAGTTCTTC

clone_size: -
d_call: -
v_call: TRBV5-1
j_call: TRBJ2-5
cdr3_aa: CASSFSGIQETQYF
cdr3_nt: TGCGCCAGCAGCTTTAGCGGAATTCAAGAGACCCAGTACTTC

clone_size: -
d_call: -
v_call: TRBV6-1
j_call: TRBJ2-7
cdr3_aa: CASSEISDLQYF
cdr3_nt: TGTGCCAGCAGTGAAATTTCCGACTTGCAGTACTTC

clone_size: -
d_call: TRBD1
v_call: TRBV18
j_call: TRBJ1-5
cdr3_aa: CASSSQGTGLYQPQHF
cdr3_nt: TGTGCCAGCTCGTCGCAGGGGACAGGGTTATATCAGCCCCAGCATTTT

clone_size: -
d_call: -
v_call: TRBV7-9
j_call: TRBJ2-1
cdr3_aa: CASSPAGTQYNEQFF
cdr3_nt: TGTGCCAGCAGCCCAGCCGGGACACAGTACAATGAGCAGTTCTTC

clone_size: -
d_call: TRBD2
v_call: TRBV4-1
j_call: TRBJ2-1
cdr3_aa: CASSPDSGRADVYNEQFF
cdr3_nt: TGCGCCAGCAGCCCCGATAGCGGGAGGGCCGACGTCTACAATGAGCAGTTCTTC

clone_size: -
d_call: TRBD1
v_call: TRBV25-1
j_call: TRBJ2-7
cdr3_aa: CASSPGQGAYEQYF
cdr3_nt: TGTGCCAGCAGTCCGGGACAGGGGGCGTACGAGCAGTACTTC

clone_size: -
d_call: -
v_call: TRBV27
j_call: TRBJ2-3
cdr3_aa: CASSWTEASTDTQYF
cdr3_nt: TGTGCCAGCAGTTGGACAGAGGCTAGCACAGATACGCAGTATTTT

clone_size: -
d_call: -
v_call: TRBV11-2
j_call: TRBJ1-2
cdr3_aa: CASSPTDSNYGYTF
cdr3_nt: TGTGCCAGCAGCCCTACAGATTCTAACTATGGCTACACCTTC

clone_size: -
d_call: -
v_call: TRBV19
j_call: TRBJ2-1
cdr3_aa: CASSIDLAGNEQFF
cdr3_nt: TGTGCCAGTAGTATTGACTTAGCTGGCAATGAGCAGTTCTTC

clone_size: -
d_call: -
v_call: TRBV11-2
j_call: TRBJ1-5
cdr3_aa: CASSLGPEQGNQPQHF
cdr3_nt: TGTGCCAGCAGCTTAGGGCCCGAACAGGGCAATCAGCCCCAGCATTTT

clone_size: -
d_call: TRBD2
v_call: TRBV29-1
j_call: TRBJ2-5
cdr3_aa: CSVEVAGAGETQYF
cdr3_nt: TGCAGCGTTGAAGTAGCGGGGGCCGGAGAGACCCAGTACTTC

clone_size: -
d_call: TRBD1
v_call: TRBV18
j_call: TRBJ2-7
cdr3_aa: CASSPGQGSYEQYF
cdr3_nt: TGTGCCAGCTCACCGGGACAGGGCAGCTACGAGCAGTACTTC

clone_size: -
d_call: -
v_call: TRBV5-1
j_call: TRBJ1-1
cdr3_aa: CASSLAAVNTEAFF
cdr3_nt: TGCGCCAGCAGCTTGGCCGCAGTGAACACTGAAGCTTTCTTT

clone_size: -
d_call: -
v_call: TRBV5-1
j_call: TRBJ2-3
cdr3_aa: CASSTTSSPSTDTQYF
cdr3_nt: TGCGCCAGCAGCACAACCTCTAGTCCAAGCACAGATACGCAGTATTTT

clone_size: -
d_call: TRBD1
v_call: TRBV29-1
j_call: TRBJ1-1
cdr3_aa: CSVPDRGTEAFF
cdr3_nt: TGCAGCGTTCCCGACAGGGGCACTGAAGCTTTCTTT

clone_size: -
d_call: -
v_call: TRBV7-8
j_call: TRBJ1-2
cdr3_aa: CASSSTGINYGYTF
cdr3_nt: TGTGCCAGCAGCTCCACAGGGATAAACTATGGCTACACCTTC

clone_size: -
d_call: -
v_call: TRBV7-2
j_call: TRBJ2-7
cdr3_aa: CASSPLAGPRYEQYF
cdr3_nt: TGTGCCAGCAGCCCCCTCGCGGGTCCCCGTTACGAGCAGTACTTC

clone_size: -
d_call: TRBD1
v_call: TRBV4-1
j_call: TRBJ2-7
cdr3_aa: CASSQERGRTGGEQYF
cdr3_nt: TGCGCCAGCAGCCAAGAAAGAGGGAGGACAGGGGGAGAGCAGTACTTC

clone_size: -
d_call: -
v_call: TRBV2
j_call: TRBJ1-2
cdr3_aa: CASSEAPGNYGYTF
cdr3_nt: TGTGCCAGCAGTGAAGCGCCGGGGAACTATGGCTACACCTTC

clone_size: -
d_call: TRBD1
v_call: TRBV7-2
j_call: TRBJ1-1
cdr3_aa: CASSPTGGTEAFF
cdr3_nt: TGTGCCAGCAGCCCGACAGGGGGCACTGAAGCTTTCTTT

clone_size: -
d_call: -
v_call: TRBV11-2
j_call: TRBJ1-2
cdr3_aa: CASSLPGGGGYTF
cdr3_nt: TGTGCCAGCAGCTTACCAGGAGGAGGTGGCTACACCTTC

clone_size: -
d_call: -
v_call: TRBV11-3
j_call: TRBJ2-7
cdr3_aa: CASAGTSGTLFYEQYF
cdr3_nt: TGTGCCAGCGCCGGTACGTCCGGGACACTCTTCTACGAGCAGTACTTC

clone_size: -
d_call: -
v_call: TRBV19
j_call: TRBJ2-1
cdr3_aa: CASSIRGSQQFF
cdr3_nt: TGTGCCAGTAGTATTCGGGGGTCACAGCAGTTCTTC

clone_size: -
d_call: -
v_call: TRBV28
j_call: TRBJ1-2
cdr3_aa: CASTAGGHNYGYTF
cdr3_nt: TGTGCCAGCACGGCGGGCGGCCATAACTATGGCTACACCTTC

clone_size: -
d_call: -
v_call: TRBV19
j_call: TRBJ1-1
cdr3_aa: CASSPPHWQGNTEAFF
cdr3_nt: TGTGCCAGTAGTCCCCCCCATTGGCAGGGAAACACTGAAGCTTTCTTT

clone_size: -
d_call: -
v_call: TRBV11-2
j_call: TRBJ1-5
cdr3_aa: CASSPTQGGSNQPQHF
cdr3_nt: TGTGCCAGCAGCCCCACACAGGGCGGGAGCAATCAGCCCCAGCATTTT

clone_size: -
d_call: TRBD1
v_call: TRBV25-1
j_call: TRBJ2-6
cdr3_aa: CASSVTTGLSGANVLTF
cdr3_nt: TGTGCCAGCAGTGTAACGACAGGGTTGTCTGGGGCCAACGTCCTGACTTTC

clone_size: -
d_call: TRBD1
v_call: TRBV5-1
j_call: TRBJ2-5
cdr3_aa: CASSFSQGAHGTQYF
cdr3_nt: TGCGCCAGCAGCTTCTCACAGGGGGCGCACGGGACCCAGTACTTC

clone_size: -
d_call: -
v_call: TRBV7-9
j_call: TRBJ1-5
cdr3_aa: CASSLGVGAQDQPQHF
cdr3_nt: TGTGCCAGCAGCTTAGGCGTAGGGGCCCAAGATCAGCCCCAGCATTTT

clone_size: -
d_call: TRBD1
v_call: TRBV19
j_call: TRBJ1-5
cdr3_aa: CASRTTGDNQPQHF
cdr3_nt: TGTGCCAGTAGAACTACAGGGGACAATCAGCCCCAGCATTTT

clone_size: -
d_call: TRBD2
v_call: TRBV19
j_call: TRBJ2-7
cdr3_aa: CASSISGRVAYEQYF
cdr3_nt: TGTGCCAGTAGTATTAGCGGGAGGGTCGCCTACGAGCAGTACTTC

clone_size: -
d_call: TRBD1
v_call: TRBV6-6
j_call: TRBJ2-7
cdr3_aa: CASRSGQGAYEQYF
cdr3_nt: TGTGCCAGCAGGTCGGGACAGGGAGCCTACGAGCAGTACTTC

clone_size: -
d_call: -
v_call: TRBV7-9
j_call: TRBJ2-2
cdr3_aa: CASSLASRTGELFF
cdr3_nt: TGTGCCAGCAGCTTAGCGTCACGGACCGGGGAGCTGTTTTTT